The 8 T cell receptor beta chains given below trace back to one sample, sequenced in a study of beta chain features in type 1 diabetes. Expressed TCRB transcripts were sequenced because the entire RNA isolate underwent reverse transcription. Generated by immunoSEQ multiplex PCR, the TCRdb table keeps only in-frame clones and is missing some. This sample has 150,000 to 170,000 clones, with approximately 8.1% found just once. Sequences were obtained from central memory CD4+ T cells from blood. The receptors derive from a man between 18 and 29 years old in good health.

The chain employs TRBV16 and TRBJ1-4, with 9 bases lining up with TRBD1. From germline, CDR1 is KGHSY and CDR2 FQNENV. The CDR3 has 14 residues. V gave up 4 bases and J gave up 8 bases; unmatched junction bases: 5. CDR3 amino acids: CASSLGTGNEKLFF. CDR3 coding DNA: TGTGCCAGCAGCCTCGGGACAGGGAACGAAAAACTGTTTTTT.

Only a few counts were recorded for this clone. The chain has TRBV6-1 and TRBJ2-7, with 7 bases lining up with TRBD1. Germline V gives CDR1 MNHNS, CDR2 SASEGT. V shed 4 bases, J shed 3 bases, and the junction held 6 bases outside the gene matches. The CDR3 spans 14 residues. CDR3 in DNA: TGTGCCAGCAGTGTCCTAGGGACAGTCTACGAGCAGTACTTC. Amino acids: CASSVLGTVYEQYF.

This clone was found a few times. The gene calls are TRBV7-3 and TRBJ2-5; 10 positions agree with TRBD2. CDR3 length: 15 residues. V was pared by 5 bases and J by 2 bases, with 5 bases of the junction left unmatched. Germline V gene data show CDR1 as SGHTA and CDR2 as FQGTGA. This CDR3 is CASSVLAGRQETQYF. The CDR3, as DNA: TGTGCCAGCAGCGTACTAGCGGGGCGGCAAGAGACCCAGTACTTC. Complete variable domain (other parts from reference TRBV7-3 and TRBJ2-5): GAGVSQTPSNKVTEKGKYVELRCDPISGHTALYWYRQSLGQGPEFLIYFQGTGAADDSGLPNDRFFAVRPEGSVSTLKIQRTERGDSAVYLCASSVLAGRQETQYFGPGTRLLVL.

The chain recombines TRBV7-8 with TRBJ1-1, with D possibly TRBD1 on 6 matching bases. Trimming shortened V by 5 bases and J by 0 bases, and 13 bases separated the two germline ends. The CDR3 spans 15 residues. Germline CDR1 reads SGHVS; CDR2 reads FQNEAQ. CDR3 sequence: CASSPRTVVNTEAFF. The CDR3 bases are TGTGCCAGCAGCCCTCGGACAGTCGTGAACACTGAAGCTTTCTTT. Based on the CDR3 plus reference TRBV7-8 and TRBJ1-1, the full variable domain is GAGVSQSPRYKVAKRGQDVALRCDPISGHVSLFWYQQALGQGPEFLTYFQNEAQLDKSGLPSDRFFAERPEGSVSTLKIQRTQQEDSAVYLCASSPRTVVNTEAFFGQGTRLTVV.

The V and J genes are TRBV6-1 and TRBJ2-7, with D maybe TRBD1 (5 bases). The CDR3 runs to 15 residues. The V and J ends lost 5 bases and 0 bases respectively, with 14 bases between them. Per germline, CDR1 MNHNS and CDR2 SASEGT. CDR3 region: CASSLLGALSYEQYF. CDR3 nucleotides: TGTGCCAGCAGTCTTTTAGGGGCCCTCTCCTACGAGCAGTACTTC.

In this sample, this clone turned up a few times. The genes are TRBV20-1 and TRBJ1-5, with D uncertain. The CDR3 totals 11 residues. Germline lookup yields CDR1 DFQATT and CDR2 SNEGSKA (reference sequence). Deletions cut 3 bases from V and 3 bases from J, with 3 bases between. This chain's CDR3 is CSASLNQPQHF. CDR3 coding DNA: TGCAGTGCTAGCCTCAATCAGCCCCAGCATTTT.

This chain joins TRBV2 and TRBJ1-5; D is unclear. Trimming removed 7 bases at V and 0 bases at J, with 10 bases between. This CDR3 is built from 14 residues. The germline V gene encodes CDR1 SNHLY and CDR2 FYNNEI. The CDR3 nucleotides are TGTGCCAGCAATGGGCGGGTTAGCAATCAGCCCCAGCATTTT. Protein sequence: CASNGRVSNQPQHF.

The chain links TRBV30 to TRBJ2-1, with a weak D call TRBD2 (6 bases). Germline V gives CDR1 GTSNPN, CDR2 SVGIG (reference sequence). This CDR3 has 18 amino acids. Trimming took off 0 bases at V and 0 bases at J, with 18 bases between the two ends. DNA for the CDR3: TGTGCCTGGAGTGTACATCTTGGGGGGTACAGCTCCTACAATGAGCAGTTCTTC. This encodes CAWSVHLGGYSSYNEQFF.